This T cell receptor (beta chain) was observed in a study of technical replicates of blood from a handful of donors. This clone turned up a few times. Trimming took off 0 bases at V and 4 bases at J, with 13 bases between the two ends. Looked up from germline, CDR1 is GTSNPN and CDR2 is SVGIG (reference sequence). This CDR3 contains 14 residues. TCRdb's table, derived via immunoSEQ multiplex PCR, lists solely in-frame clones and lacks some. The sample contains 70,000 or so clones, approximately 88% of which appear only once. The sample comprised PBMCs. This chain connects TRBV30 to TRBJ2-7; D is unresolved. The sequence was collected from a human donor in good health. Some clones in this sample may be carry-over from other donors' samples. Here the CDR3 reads CAWSVPPQRYEQYF. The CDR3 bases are TGTGCCTGGAGTGTACCCCCCCAGAGGTACGAGCAGTACTTC.